Presented here are 7 T cell receptor beta chains from one specimen sequenced in a study of blood T cell repertoires in COVID-19. Clones were sequenced by immunoSEQ multiplex PCR, and TCRdb holds only the in-frame ones, with some missing. Counted here are a few hundred thousand clones, approximately 85% occurring once; the ten biggest clones make up approximately 2.3%. Sequencing was carried out using peripheral blood. Every receptor here comes from a woman aged 65 to 85 with COVID-19, enrolled during active disease.

The J gene is TRBJ1-1, the V gene TRBV5-1; 7 positions agree with TRBD1. This CDR3 region has 15 residues. Germline CDR1 is SGHRS and CDR2 is YFSETQ. V shed 3 bases, J shed 5 bases, and the junction held 10 bases outside the gene matches. The DNA for the CDR3 is TGCGCCAGCAGCTACGATCAGGGGGGCGGAACTGAAGCTTTCTTT. Translating it yields CASSYDQGGGTEAFF.

The J gene is TRBJ1-1, the V gene TRBV7-2; TRBD1 matches 8 bases. Looked up from germline, CDR1 is SGHTA and CDR2 is FQGNSA. CDR3 length: 16 amino acids. V shed 6 bases and J 1 base; nucleotides not matched to a gene: 10. The CDR3 nucleotides are TGTGCCAGCAGTCTTAGACCGGGACAGGCGAACACTGAAGCTTTCTTT. Residues: CASSLRPGQANTEAFF.

The chain employs TRBV20-1 and TRBJ2-7; D is unclear. The CDR3 sequence is 13 residues long. Germline values: CDR1 DFQATT, CDR2 SNEGSKA (reference sequence). Trimming took off 3 bases at V and 0 bases at J, with 9 bases between the two ends. CDR3 sequence (DNA): TGCAGTGCTAGTGACCCCAACTCCTACGAGCAGTACTTC. It is translated as CSASDPNSYEQYF.

The chain employs TRBV3-1 (or the pseudogene TRBV3-2) and TRBJ2-1, with 9 bases that match TRBD2. With 10 bases clipped from V and 2 bases from J, the junction kept 9 bases outside the gene matches. This CDR3 contains 15 residues. The germline CDR1 and CDR2 sequences are LGHDT and YNNKEL (reference sequence). CDR3 nucleotides: TGTGCCACCAGTAGCGGGAGCGCCACCTACAATGAGCAGTTCTTC. Translating gives CATSSGSATYNEQFF.

The chain combines TRBV12-3 or TRBV12-4 with TRBJ1-5; perhaps TRBD1 as D (6 bases). The germline V and J ends were trimmed by 5 bases and 7 bases, with 12 bases remaining between them. The CDR3 covers 13 residues. The CDR3 sequence: CASSGTNGQPQHF. In nucleotides, the CDR3 is TGTGCCAGCAGTGGGACAAATGGGCAGCCCCAGCATTTT.

The chain couples TRBV27 to TRBJ1-1, with a weak D call TRBD1 (5 bases). Between the trimmed V and J ends, which lost 5 bases and 2 bases, there was a span of 12 bases. The germline CDR1 and CDR2 sequences are MNHEY and SMNVEV (reference sequence). The CDR3 runs to 14 residues. The CDR3 DNA follows: TGTGCCAGCAGTCATTACAGGAGTAACACTGAAGCTTTCTTT. This codes for CASSHYRSNTEAFF.

The chain carries TRBV27 and TRBJ1-4; D is perhaps TRBD1 (5 bases). V lost 5 bases, J lost 2 bases, and 12 bases lay in between. Germline lookup yields CDR1 MNHEY and CDR2 SMNVEV (reference sequence). The CDR3 has 15 residues. CDR3 nucleotide sequence: TGTGCCAGCAGTACCCGACAGTATACTAATGAAAAACTGTTTTTT. Translation gives CASSTRQYTNEKLFF. The full variable domain, rest sourced from reference TRBV27 and TRBJ1-4, is EAQVTQNPRYLITVTGKKLTVTCSQNMNHEYMSWYRQDPGLGLRQIYYSMNVEVTDKGDVPEGYKVSRKEKRNFPLILESPSPNQTSLYFCASSTRQYTNEKLFFGSGTQLSVL.